The present T cell receptor beta chain was sequenced within a study of blood T cell repertoires in COVID-19. Study at large: COVID-19 samples collected from the United States, Italy and Spain covered acute and convalescent phases. PBMCs, B-cell-depleted T cells, or T cells provided the cDNA or gDNA that made up the material.

In the original analysis: From reference gene primer amplification, estimates of nucleated cell counts were derived. TCRdb's copy holds only in-frame clones and misses some; the assay was immunoSEQ multiplex PCR. For V, J and clone size, that table is used; D and trimming come from the DNA. Of hundreds of thousands of clones in the sample, approximately 83% were seen once. Trimming took off 6 bases at V and 2 bases at J, with 12 bases between the two ends. The CDR3 runs 13 residues. CDR1 is SGHDT, CDR2 YYEEEE, per germline. This clone was seen a handful of times. The sequence derives from a woman older than 75 with acute or convalescent COVID-19. Sequencing was performed on peripheral blood. V usage is TRBV5-6 and J usage is TRBJ2-7; no firm D call. The DNA of the CDR3 is TGTGCCAGCACCTCAACGAGGACCTACGAGCAGTACTTC. This translates into CASTSTRTYEQYF.